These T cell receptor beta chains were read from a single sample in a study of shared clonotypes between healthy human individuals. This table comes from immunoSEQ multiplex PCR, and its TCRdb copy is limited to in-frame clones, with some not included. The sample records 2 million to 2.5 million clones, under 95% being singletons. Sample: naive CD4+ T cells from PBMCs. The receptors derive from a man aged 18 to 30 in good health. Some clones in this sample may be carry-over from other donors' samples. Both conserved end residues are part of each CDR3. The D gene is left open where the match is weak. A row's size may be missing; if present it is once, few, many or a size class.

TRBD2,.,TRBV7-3,CASSLRLAGGPDTQYF
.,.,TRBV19,CASSSPRAEGDQPQHF
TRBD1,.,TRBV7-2,CASSAETGTEAFF
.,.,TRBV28,CASSFLYEQYF
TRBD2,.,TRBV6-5,CASSYSPPSGNEQFF
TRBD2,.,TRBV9,CASSVSTSGTLGSYNEQFF
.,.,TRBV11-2,CASSRSSVWGDTQYF
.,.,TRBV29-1,CSVAPTLGPQGREQYF
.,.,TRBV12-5,CASGLSGPVIF
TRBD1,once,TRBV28,CASSLTGGINEQYF
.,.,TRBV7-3,CASSFDGALGDEQFF
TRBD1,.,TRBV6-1,CASSPRDRHFLEQYF
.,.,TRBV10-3,CAISDGKNTEAFF
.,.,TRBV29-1,CSVEPPRTRRQETQYF
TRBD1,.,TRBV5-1,CASSRQTGTNEQFF
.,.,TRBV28,CASSLQVKPQHF
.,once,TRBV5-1,CASSLARAGMLNTEAFF
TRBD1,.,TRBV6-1,CASRGGQGGYEQYF
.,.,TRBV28,CASSSPPGETQYF
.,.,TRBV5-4,CASSLPGSTDTQYF
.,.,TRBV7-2,CASSTSGGLGYEQYF
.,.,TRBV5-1,CASSPGIIGNQPQHF
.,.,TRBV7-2,CASSTQGTTGQYF
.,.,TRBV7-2,CASSRDLGGGQETQYF
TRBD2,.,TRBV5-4,CASSLGSGGSSYEQYF
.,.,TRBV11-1,CASSRFGVTEAFF
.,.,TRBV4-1,CASSPGHTQPQHF
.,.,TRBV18,CASSPNRGFTEAFF
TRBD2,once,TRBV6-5,CASSREREGRDTQYF
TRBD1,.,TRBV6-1,CASSGTGTGVGNQPQHF
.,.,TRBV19,CASRARDYEQYF
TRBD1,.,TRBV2,CASTSQGSTDTQYF
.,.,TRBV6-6,CASSYSGLNEQFF
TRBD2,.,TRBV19,CASSIGAGEFSGEQYF
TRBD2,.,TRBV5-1,CASSLGTSGSNEQFF
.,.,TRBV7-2,CASSLVGNAGEQYF
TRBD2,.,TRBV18,CASSPRGGTSGKDTQYF
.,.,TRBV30,CAWSPGTSGANVLTF
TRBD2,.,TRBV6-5,CASSAQGGRGDEQFF
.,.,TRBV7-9,CASSLVAWGRGHNFYEQYF
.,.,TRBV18,CASSPGSPHTYEQYF
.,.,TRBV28,CASSLKSGALKRAGYTF
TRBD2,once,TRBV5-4,CASSPLAVRSTDTQYF
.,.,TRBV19,CASSDSPGRGPNQPQHF
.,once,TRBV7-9,CASSFPTDRYGYTF
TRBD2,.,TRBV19,CASTVGSGGYNEQFF
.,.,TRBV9,CASSVVGYAQYF
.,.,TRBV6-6,CASSSLTANTGELFF
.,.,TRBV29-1,CSVEIRGHTNYGYTF
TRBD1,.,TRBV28,CASRAGTDNQPQHF
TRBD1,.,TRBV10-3,CAISGGQGRSYEQYF
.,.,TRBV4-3,CASSQVTSSYNEQFF
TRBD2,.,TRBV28,CAALGSGGSYEQYF